The 27 T cell receptor beta chains below were found in one sample sequenced in a study of cytomegalovirus exposure and HLA in healthy donors. Primers: 60 Vbeta forward and 13 Jbeta reverse. The method was immunoSEQ multiplex PCR; TCRdb's version includes in-frame clones alone and lacks a portion of them. The sample has roughly 160,000 clones, over 70% seen once. Sequencing was carried out using PBMCs. The receptors were gathered from a woman in her 50s in good health and CMV-seropositive.

This chain links TRBV6-5 with TRBJ2-3, with 8 bases fitting TRBD2. Germline V gene sequence: CDR1 MNHEY, CDR2 SVGAGI. Trimming cost V 2 bases and J 2 bases; bases outside gene matches: 3. The CDR3 loop spans 15 amino acids. The CDR3 nucleotides are TGTGCCAGCAGTTACGGCGGGAGGACCACAGATACGCAGTATTTT. This encodes CASSYGGRTTDTQYF.

The V gene is TRBV19, the J gene TRBJ1-5; tentative D call: TRBD1 (6 bases). The CDR3 is 15 residues long. Per germline, CDR1 LNHDA and CDR2 SQIVND (reference sequence). V lost 7 bases to trimming and J lost 0 bases, with 13 bases between them. This CDR3 is CASKERGYSNQPQHF. CDR3 bases: TGTGCCAGTAAAGAGAGGGGGTATAGCAATCAGCCCCAGCATTTT.

The chain recombines TRBV5-4 with TRBJ2-2; D perhaps matches TRBD2 (5 bases). V was pared by 3 bases and J by 0 bases, with 9 bases between. The V gene's germline CDR1 is SGHNT and CDR2 YYREEE (reference sequence). There are 15 residues in the CDR3. CDR3 coding DNA: TGTGCCAGCAGCTACGGAGGCGCGAACACCGGGGAGCTGTTTTTT. It is translated as CASSYGGANTGELFF. The variable domain in full, completed from reference TRBV5-4 and TRBJ2-2, reads ETGVTQSPTHLIKTRGQQVTLRCSSQSGHNTVSWYQQALGQGPQFIFQYYREEENGRGNFPPRFSGLQFPNYSSELNVNALELDDSALYLCASSYGGANTGELFFGEGSRLTVL.

The CDR3 DNA sequence: TGTGCCAGCAGCCCAATTGGGGGCAACACTGAAGCTTTCTTT. Residues: CASSPIGGNTEAFF. V gene TRBV7-3 combines with J gene TRBJ1-1, with a tentative D call TRBD1 (6 bases). The CDR3 is 14 residues long. V lost 5 bases to trimming and J lost 2 bases, with 12 bases between them. The V gene's germline CDR1 is SGHTA and CDR2 FQGTGA.

This chain joins TRBV2 and TRBJ2-7; unclear D gene. CDR1 and CDR2 (germline): SNHLY, FYNNEI. The CDR3 totals 12 residues. Trimming removed 5 bases from V and 1 base from J, with 6 bases in between. The CDR3 sequence: CASSSVSYEQYF. The CDR3 nucleotides are TGTGCCAGCAGTTCCGTATCCTACGAGCAGTACTTC.

This clone was seen just once. This sequence joins TRBV28 and TRBJ2-3; 13 bases are a match to TRBD2. The CDR3 loop spans 15 amino acids. Trimming at V came to 7 bases and at J to 6 bases, leaving 7 bases not matched to a gene. Germline-derived CDR1 and CDR2 are MDHEN and SYDVKM. CDR3 nucleotide sequence: TGTGCCAGCATTGGGACTAGCGGGATCTGGGATACGCAGTATTTT. Its protein is CASIGTSGIWDTQYF.

The V call is TRBV28, the J call TRBJ1-1; D is ambiguous. With 4 bases removed from V and 5 bases from J, the gap between germline ends came to 11 bases. The CDR3 totals 13 residues. CDR1 and CDR2 (germline): MDHEN, SYDVKM. The CDR3 region is CASSSSSGTEAFF. CDR3 nucleotide sequence: TGTGCCAGCAGTTCTTCCTCGGGGACTGAAGCTTTCTTT.

The V call is TRBV7-3, the J call TRBJ2-7, with 7 bases fitting TRBD2. CDR1 is SGHTA and CDR2 is FQGTGA in the germline V gene. This CDR3 spans 13 amino acids. The junction had 7 bases not matched to a gene; V was cut back by 6 bases and J by 5 bases. The CDR3 region is CASSIAGVHEQYF. The DNA for the CDR3 is TGTGCCAGCAGTATAGCGGGTGTGCACGAGCAGTACTTC.

The gene calls are TRBV30 and TRBJ1-1; tentatively, D is TRBD1 (6 bases). The CDR3 is 13 residues long. Germline lookup yields CDR1 GTSNPN and CDR2 SVGIG (reference sequence). The germline V and J ends were trimmed by 5 bases and 5 bases, with 15 bases remaining between them. The CDR3 DNA reads TGTGCCTGGCTCCGGGGGGGGCTAACTGAAGCTTTCTTT. Its protein product is CAWLRGGLTEAFF.

The chain employs TRBV7-2 and TRBJ1-4; a weak D match, TRBD1 (6 bases). Germline V gene sequence: CDR1 SGHTA, CDR2 FQGNSA. The CDR3 length is 13 residues. Trimming shortened V by 5 bases and J by 14 bases, and 18 bases separated the two germline ends. CDR3 nucleotide sequence: TGTGCCAGCAGCCCCGAGGGACAACGAAGCCTGTTTTTT. Its protein product is CASSPEGQRSLFF. Full variable domain (remainder filled in from reference TRBV7-2 and TRBJ1-4): GAGVSQSPSNKVTEKGKDVELRCDPISGHTALYWYRQSLGQGLEFLIYFQGNSAPDKSGLPSDRFSAERTGGSVSTLTIQRTQQEDSAVYLCASSPEGQRSLFFGSGTQLSVL.

The CDR3 sequence: CASRRDQETQYF. CDR3 coding DNA: TGTGCCAGCAGACGGGACCAAGAGACCCAGTACTTC. The chain recombines TRBV6-1 with TRBJ2-5; no clear D gene. CDR3 length equals 12 residues. The germline CDR1 and CDR2 sequences are MNHNS and SASEGT. Between the trimmed V and J ends, which lost 6 bases and 0 bases, there was a span of 5 bases.

This sequence joins TRBV5-6 and TRBJ1-1; D may be TRBD1 (5 bases). Germline CDR1 SGHDT, CDR2 YYEEEE. CDR3 size: 12 residues. The V end lost 0 bases, the J end lost 7 bases, and 7 bases lay between the germline ends. CDR3 nucleotides: TGTGCCAGCAGCTTGGCAGGGTATGAAGCTTTCTTT. Its protein product is CASSLAGYEAFF.

The CDR3 sequence is CAISEVDTDTQYF. DNA for the CDR3: TGTGCCATCAGTGAGGTAGACACAGATACGCAGTATTTT. The chain recombines TRBV10-3 with TRBJ2-3; D unresolved. The V gene's germline CDR1 is ENHRY and CDR2 SYGVKD. The CDR3 spans 13 residues. V was cut by 2 bases and J by 2 bases, with 5 bases left in between.

The chain uses TRBV19 and TRBJ2-4, with D possibly matching TRBD1 (5 bases). This CDR3 spans 17 amino acids. Trimming shortened V by 3 bases and J by 0 bases, and 15 bases separated the two germline ends. The germline gives CDR1 LNHDA, CDR2 SQIVND (reference sequence). CDR3 loop: CASSIRQSRLAKNIQYF. The CDR3 DNA reads as TGTGCCAGTAGTATCCGACAGTCGCGTCTAGCCAAAAACATTCAGTACTTC.

The V and J genes are TRBV7-2 and TRBJ1-2; the match to TRBD1 covers 7 bases. V trimming: 1 base; J trimming: 2 bases; junction bases outside the gene matches: 4. Per the germline V gene, CDR1 is SGHTA and CDR2 is FQGNSA. This CDR3 spans 15 amino acids. In nucleotides, the CDR3 is TGTGCCAGCAGCTTAGGGGCAGGGGGAAACTATGGCTACACCTTC. Protein: CASSLGAGGNYGYTF.

V and J are TRBV2 and TRBJ1-2, with 8 bases that match TRBD1. J was trimmed by 8 bases and V by 1 base; bases with no gene match: 6. CDR1 is SNHLY and CDR2 is FYNNEI in the germline V gene. There are 14 residues in the CDR3. This chain's CDR3 is CASSEGLQGVGYTF. CDR3 nucleotide sequence: TGTGCCAGCAGTGAAGGGCTACAGGGGGTCGGCTACACCTTC.

The J gene is TRBJ2-7, the V gene TRBV28, with 7 bases lining up with TRBD2. CDR1 is MDHEN, CDR2 SYDVKM, per germline. The CDR3 is 14 residues long. V shed 6 bases, J shed 3 bases, and the junction held 8 bases outside the gene matches. CDR3 in amino acids: CASRPRGGSYEQYF. DNA of the CDR3: TGTGCCAGCAGGCCCCGGGGCGGGAGCTACGAGCAGTACTTC.

The genes are TRBV6-5 and TRBJ1-2; 7 bases are shared with TRBD1. Germline trimming cut 5 bases from V and 7 bases from J; bases unmatched to any gene: 10. The CDR3 loop spans 14 amino acids. Germline loops: CDR1 MNHEY, CDR2 SVGAGI. CDR3 coding DNA: TGTGCCAGCAGTCCAGACAGGGCAGGGAGTGGCTACACCTTC. This codes for CASSPDRAGSGYTF.

This clone appeared a single time. The chain combines TRBV14 with TRBJ2-5; maybe TRBD2 (5 bases). This CDR3 has 15 amino acids. V was pared by 2 bases and J by 7 bases, with 17 bases between. In germline, CDR1 is SGHDN, CDR2 FVKESK. CDR3 sequence: CASSQRRAPPATQYF. The CDR3 DNA sequence: TGTGCCAGCAGCCAAAGGCGGGCCCCTCCGGCGACCCAGTACTTC.

The V call is TRBV4-2, the J call TRBJ2-7; 8 bases are a match to TRBD1. The junction had 11 bases not matched to a gene; V was cut back by 1 base and J by 0 bases. This CDR3 is built from 18 residues. The germline gives CDR1 LGHNA, CDR2 YNFKEQ. The CDR3 here is CASSQVVMTGDFSYEQYF. CDR3 sequence (DNA): TGTGCCAGCAGCCAAGTGGTAATGACAGGGGATTTCTCCTACGAGCAGTACTTC.

J is TRBJ2-3 and V is TRBV5-1; D remains unclear. CDR3 length: 15 amino acids. The V gene's germline CDR1 is SGHRS and CDR2 YFSETQ. Trimming pared 0 bases from V and 3 bases from J, leaving 11 bases between. The CDR3 loop is CASSLDLPRTDTQYF. The DNA of the CDR3 is TGCGCCAGCAGCTTGGATCTACCGCGGACAGATACGCAGTATTTT. Together with reference TRBV5-1 and TRBJ2-3, the CDR3 gives the full variable domain: KAGVTQTPRYLIKTRGQQVTLSCSPISGHRSVSWYQQTPGQGLQFLFEYFSETQRNKGNFPGRFSGRQFSNSRSEMNVSTLELGDSALYLCASSLDLPRTDTQYFGPGTRLTVL.

In its sample, this clone was seen a few times. The V call is TRBV7-3, the J call TRBJ2-1; D remains unclear. The length of the CDR3 is 14 residues. V was clipped by 2 bases and J by 6 bases, with 11 bases between them. Germline V CDR1 and CDR2: SGHTA, FQGTGA. In nucleotides, the CDR3 is TGTGCCAGCAGCTTAGCCCCCACGGTCAATGAGCAGTTCTTC. The encoded protein is CASSLAPTVNEQFF.

In this sample, this clone turned up once. The V gene is TRBV29-1, the J gene TRBJ2-1, with TRBD2 identical over 12 bases. This CDR3 has 16 amino acids. The germline V gene has CDR1 SQVTM and CDR2 ANQGSEA. Trimming at V came to 6 bases and at J to 4 bases, leaving 10 bases not matched to a gene. CDR3 sequence reads: CSVILLAGGQYNEQFF. The CDR3 DNA is TGCAGCGTCATTCTACTAGCGGGGGGTCAATACAATGAGCAGTTCTTC.

This clone was seen more than once but under ten times. The chain joins TRBV29-1 to TRBJ2-2, with 7 positions matching TRBD1. The CDR3 covers 14 residues. J gave up 1 base and V 5 bases, and 4 bases lay outside the gene matches. Germline CDR1 reads SQVTM; CDR2 reads ANQGSEA. CDR3 region: CSVRQGGNTGELFF. Here the CDR3 DNA reads TGCAGCGTTCGACAGGGCGGGAACACCGGGGAGCTGTTTTTT.

The rearrangement uses TRBV7-9 and TRBJ2-3, with 11 bases that match TRBD2. This CDR3 region has 16 residues. Germline V lookup: CDR1 SEHNR, CDR2 FQNEAQ (reference sequence). J was trimmed by 6 bases and V by 1 base; bases with no gene match: 6. The CDR3 DNA is TGTGCCAGCAGCTTAGTTAGCGGGGGGGCAGGCGATACGCAGTATTTT. It translates to CASSLVSGGAGDTQYF.

V and J are TRBV2 and TRBJ1-2; TRBD1 agrees at 7 bases. CDR3 length equals 13 residues. Germline V lookup: CDR1 SNHLY, CDR2 FYNNEI. The V segment lost 8 bases and the J segment 2 bases; nucleotides outside the gene matches: 5. The CDR3 DNA is TGTGCCAGCCTGAGGGGACAGAACTATGGCTACACCTTC. This sequence encodes CASLRGQNYGYTF.

V gene TRBV5-1 combines with J gene TRBJ2-5; TRBD2 matches 15 bases. Per the germline V gene, CDR1 is SGHRS and CDR2 is YFSETQ. The CDR3 loop spans 17 amino acids. V was pared by 4 bases and J by 2 bases, with 6 bases of the junction left unmatched. The CDR3 bases are TGCGCCAGCAGCATCGGGACTAGCGGGAGGCCGCAAGAGACCCAGTACTTC. Its translation is CASSIGTSGRPQETQYF.